The 14 T cell receptor beta chains given below trace back to one sample, sequenced in a study of control samples from healthy donors and cancer patients. The data were produced by immunoSEQ multiplex PCR, yet TCRdb's version contains in-frame clones alone and is incomplete. Of about 100,000 clones listed, about 88% are singletons. What was sequenced was blood. These TCRs come from a woman between 50 and 59 years old in good health.

CDR3 bases: TGTGCCAGCAGCCCGTGGGGCCTGGGGTACTTC. This sequence encodes CASSPWGLGYF. V is TRBV14 and J is TRBJ2-4; maybe TRBD1 (5 bases). The length of the CDR3 is 11 residues. Trimming removed 4 bases from V and 15 bases from J, with 13 bases in between. Germline loops: CDR1 SGHDN, CDR2 FVKESK.

V and J are TRBV6-5 and TRBJ1-2, with D unclear. Germline V CDR1 and CDR2: MNHEY, SVGAGI. The CDR3 covers 13 residues. The V gene lost 5 bases and the J gene lost 4 bases, with 11 bases spanning the gap. CDR3 amino acids: CASSIEAGYGYTF. As DNA, the CDR3 is TGTGCCAGCAGTATAGAAGCAGGCTATGGCTACACCTTC.

V usage is TRBV30 and J usage is TRBJ1-1; D perhaps matches TRBD1 (6 bases). V was trimmed by 8 bases and J by 5 bases, leaving 18 bases between them. Germline assignment: CDR1 GTSNPN and CDR2 SVGIG (reference sequence). The length of the CDR3 is 13 residues. The CDR3 nucleotides read TGTGCCGGGGAGAGGGGGTTAAGGACTGAAGCTTTCTTT. Translation: CAGERGLRTEAFF.

This chain joins TRBV7-2 and TRBJ2-7; 7 bases line up with TRBD2. Germline CDR1 SGHTA, CDR2 FQGNSA. V dropped 1 base and J dropped 2; count of bases not matched to a gene: 5. The CDR3 runs 15 residues. The CDR3 region is CASSLGASGAYEQYV. In nucleotides, the CDR3 is TGTGCCAGCAGCTTAGGGGCTAGCGGAGCCTACGAGCAGTACGTC.

V and J are TRBV18 and TRBJ1-1; the match to TRBD1 covers 7 bases. In germline, CDR1 is KGHSH, CDR2 LQKENI. V was pared by 3 bases and J by 4 bases, with 11 bases of the junction left unmatched. CDR3 length: 16 amino acids. As DNA, the CDR3 is TGTGCCAGCTCACCTTTACCCAGGGGGGAGGGCACTGAAGCTTTCTTT. Its translation is CASSPLPRGEGTEAFF.

The J gene is TRBJ2-5, the V gene TRBV3-1 (or the pseudogene TRBV3-2), with a tentative D call TRBD2 (6 bases). The length of the CDR3 is 15 residues. The germline V gene has CDR1 LGHDT and CDR2 YNNKEL (reference sequence). The ends were cut back, 4 bases at V and 1 base at J, with 13 bases in the middle. The CDR3 protein is CASSRSSGPQETQYF. In DNA, the CDR3 is TGTGCCAGCAGCCGAAGTAGCGGACCCCAAGAGACCCAGTACTTC.

The rearrangement uses TRBV9 and TRBJ2-1; D unresolved. V lost 0 bases and J 9 bases, leaving 4 bases between the germline ends. The germline gives CDR1 SGDLS, CDR2 YYNGEE. This CDR3 is built from 11 residues. The CDR3: CASSVGGEQFF. CDR3 DNA sequence: TGTGCCAGCAGCGTAGGGGGTGAGCAGTTCTTC.

This chain connects TRBV7-3 to TRBJ1-6, with D uncertain. The length of the CDR3 is 12 residues. V was shortened by 5 bases and J by 3 bases, with 2 bases between the two germline ends. Germline CDR1 SGHTA, CDR2 FQGTGA. The CDR3 nucleotides are TGTGCCAGCAGCGACTATAATTCACCCCTCCACTTT. It codes for CASSDYNSPLHF. Complete variable domain (other parts from reference TRBV7-3 and TRBJ1-6): GAGVSQTPSNKVTEKGKYVELRCDPISGHTALYWYRQSLGQGPEFLIYFQGTGAADDSGLPNDRFFAVRPEGSVSTLKIQRTERGDSAVYLCASSDYNSPLHFGNGTRLTVT.

This chain links TRBV19 with TRBJ2-2, with D possibly TRBD1 on 6 matching bases. The CDR3 loop spans 14 amino acids. The germline V gene encodes CDR1 LNHDA and CDR2 SQIVND (reference sequence). Trimming removed 5 bases from V and 4 bases from J, with 11 bases in between. The CDR3 region is CASSWTAGTGELFF. The DNA for the CDR3 is TGTGCCAGTAGTTGGACAGCAGGCACCGGGGAGCTGTTTTTT.

This clone was seen a single time. The chain links TRBV30 to TRBJ1-2, with unresolved D. The CDR3 spans 13 residues. The germline V gene encodes CDR1 GTSNPN and CDR2 SVGIG (reference sequence). The ends were cut back, 1 base at V and 1 base at J, with 7 bases in the middle. The CDR3 DNA reads TGTGCCTGGAGTGAAATCAATAACTATGGCTACACCTTC. It translates to CAWSEINNYGYTF. The full variable domain, with the rest looked up from reference TRBV30 and TRBJ1-2, is SQTIHQWPATLVQPVGSPLSLECTVEGTSNPNLYWYRQAAGRGLQLLFYSVGIGQISSEVPQNLSASRPQDRQFILSSKKLLLSDSGFYLCAWSEINNYGYTFGSGTRLTVV.

The chain has TRBV19 and TRBJ2-3; D may be TRBD2 (6 bases). The CDR3 length is 15 residues. Germline lookup yields CDR1 LNHDA and CDR2 SQIVND (reference sequence). V was trimmed by 5 bases and J by 4 bases, leaving 16 bases between them. CDR3 DNA: TGTGCCAGTAGTGGAGGGTTGGGTAAGGCAGATACGCAGTATTTT. Translating it yields CASSGGLGKADTQYF.

The chain is built from TRBV7-7 and TRBJ2-2, with a tentative D call TRBD2 (5 bases). Germline CDR1 is SSHAT and CDR2 is FNYEAQ (reference sequence). The CDR3 is made up of 15 amino acids. V lost 5 bases and J lost 8, with 18 bases in between. CDR3 nucleotide sequence: TGTGCCAGCAGCCCGGCCACTAGGAGCTCAGGGGAGCTGTTTTTT. It specifies CASSPATRSSGELFF. Filled out from reference TRBV7-7 and TRBJ2-2, the complete variable domain reads GAGVSQSPRYKVTKRGQDVTLRCDPISSHATLYWYQQALGQGPEFLTYFNYEAQPDKSGLPSDRFSAERPEGSISTLTIQRTEQRDSAMYRCASSPATRSSGELFFGEGSRLTVL.

This chain links TRBV19 with TRBJ1-5; 8 bases fit TRBD1. J gave up 5 bases and V 3 bases, and 6 bases lay outside the gene matches. This CDR3 comprises 15 residues. Germline-derived CDR1 and CDR2 are LNHDA and SQIVND (reference sequence). DNA of the CDR3: TGTGCCAGTAGTATTGGAGGACAGGGAGATCAGCCCCAGCATTTT. It is translated as CASSIGGQGDQPQHF.

The CDR3 here is CASTGGALTDTQYF. The DNA of the CDR3 is TGTGCCAGTACCGGGGGGGCCCTCACAGATACGCAGTATTTT. The chain uses TRBV19 and TRBJ2-3, with TRBD2 identical over 8 bases. Trimming cost V 7 bases and J 2 bases; bases outside gene matches: 5. The CDR3 totals 14 residues. CDR1 and CDR2 from the germline V gene are LNHDA and SQIVND (reference sequence). The variable domain in full, with the rest retrieved from reference TRBV19 and TRBJ2-3, is DGGITQSPKYLFRKEGQNVTLSCEQNLNHDAMYWYRQDPGQGLRLIYYSQIVNDFQKGDIAEGYSVSREKKESFPLTVTSAQKNPTAFYLCASTGGALTDTQYFGPGTRLTVL.